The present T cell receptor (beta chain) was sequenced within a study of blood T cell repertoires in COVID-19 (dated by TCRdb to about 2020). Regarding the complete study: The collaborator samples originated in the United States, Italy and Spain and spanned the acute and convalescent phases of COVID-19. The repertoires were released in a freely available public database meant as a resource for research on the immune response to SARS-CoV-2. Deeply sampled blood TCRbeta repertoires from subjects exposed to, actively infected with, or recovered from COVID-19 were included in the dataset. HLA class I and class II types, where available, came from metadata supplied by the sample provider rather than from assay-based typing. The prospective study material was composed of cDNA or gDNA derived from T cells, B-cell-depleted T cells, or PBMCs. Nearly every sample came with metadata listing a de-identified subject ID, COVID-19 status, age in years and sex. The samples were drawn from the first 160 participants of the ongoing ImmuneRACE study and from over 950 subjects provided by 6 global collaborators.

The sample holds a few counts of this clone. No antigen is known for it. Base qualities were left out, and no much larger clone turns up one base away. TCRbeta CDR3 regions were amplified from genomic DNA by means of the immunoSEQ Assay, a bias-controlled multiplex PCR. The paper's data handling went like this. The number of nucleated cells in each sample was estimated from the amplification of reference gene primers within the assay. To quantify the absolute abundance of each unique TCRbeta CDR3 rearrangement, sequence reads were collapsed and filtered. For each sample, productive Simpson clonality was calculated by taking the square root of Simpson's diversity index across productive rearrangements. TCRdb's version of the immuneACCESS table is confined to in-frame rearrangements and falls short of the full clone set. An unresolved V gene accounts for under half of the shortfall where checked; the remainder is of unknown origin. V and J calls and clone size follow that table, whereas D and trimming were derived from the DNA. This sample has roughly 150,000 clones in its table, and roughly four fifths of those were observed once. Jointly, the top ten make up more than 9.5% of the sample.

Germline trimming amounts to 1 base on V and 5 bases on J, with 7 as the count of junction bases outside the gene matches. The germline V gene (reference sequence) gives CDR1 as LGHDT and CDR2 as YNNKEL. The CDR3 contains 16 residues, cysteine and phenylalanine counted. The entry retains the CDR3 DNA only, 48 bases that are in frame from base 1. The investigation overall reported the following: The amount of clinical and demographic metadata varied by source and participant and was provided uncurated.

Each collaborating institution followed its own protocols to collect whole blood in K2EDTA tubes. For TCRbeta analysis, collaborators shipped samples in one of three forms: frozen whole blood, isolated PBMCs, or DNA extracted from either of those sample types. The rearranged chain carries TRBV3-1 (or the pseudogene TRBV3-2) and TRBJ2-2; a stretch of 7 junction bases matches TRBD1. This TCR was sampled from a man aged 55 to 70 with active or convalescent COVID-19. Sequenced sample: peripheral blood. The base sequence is TGTGCCAGCAGCCAAGCGGGGACAGTGAGAACCGGGGAGCTGTTTTTT. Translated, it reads CASSQAGTVRTGELFF.